The following is a T cell receptor (beta chain) sequence with its context. Its cognate antigen has yet to be identified. No clone much larger than this one lies a single base away; base qualities are absent. Library construction relied on 5' RACE. Instrument used: Illumina HiSeq 2500. A second PCR of roughly 7 to 11 cycles was performed with a sample-barcoded 5' primer and a J-beta primer mix. A unique molecular identifier was introduced onto each TCR beta cDNA molecule by a template-switch 5' adaptor carrying 12 random nucleotides. Each sample yielded at least 2.5 million CDR3-containing paired-end reads. All of the RNA was converted into first-strand cDNA using the Mint cDNA synthesis kit, with a TRBC-specific oligonucleotide serving as the primer. Following uracil-DNA glycosylase treatment, all cDNA underwent a first 18-cycle PCR with the universal primers M1SS and BC2_uni_R. The authors' analysis ran thus. Each sample was normalized by randomly selecting 1 million high-quality reads, each carrying a distinct molecular identifier. Reads sharing molecular identifiers were discarded rather than binned into consensus sequences. MiTCR, set to a Q25 quality threshold and the strictest error-elimination algorithm, was used for CDR3 identification, clonotype clustering and error correction. A nonparametric unseen species model using Euler transformation provided a lower-bound estimate of total TCR beta diversity. Through fastp at Q25 and MiXCR, TCRdb rebuilt clones from the public reads, retaining in-frame beta chains. Each entry merges the rows of one CDR3 protein and shows their most common DNA and genes. The V and J calls and clone size are TCRdb's, not the authors'. The sample includes hundreds of thousands of distinct CDR3 sequences, with under 65% observed a single time. The ten top clones hold over 30% of the sample.

This sample was taken from a study of blood T cells in healthy people across ages (dated by TCRdb to the mid-2010s). With regard to the full study: In model experiments, template switching captured about one uniquely barcoded TCR beta cDNA molecule for every two T cells. To track age-related changes in TCR beta repertoire diversity, the study relied on deep sequencing normalized with unique cDNA molecular identifiers. The donors were divided into four age groups: young (average around 15 years), middle-aged (around 41), aged (around 59) and long-lived (82). Donors of different ages were randomly distributed across sequencing lanes to avoid experimental bias. For two donors (one aged 18 to 29 and one aged 80 or older), the study analyzed two additional independent replicas of 1 million unique cDNA reads from the same blood draw. What the authors observed across the whole study: Because profiling used bulk unsorted PBMCs, naive and antigen-experienced compartments could not be compared conclusively. Compared with the aged group, more naive CD4+ T cells, fewer expanded clones and increased TCR diversity were shown by the long-lived group, suggesting age selection. The CMV infection status of donors was not known, potentially confounding age-related changes in expanded clonotypes. Estimates of total diversity based on one million sequenced T cells were regarded as lower bounds and as underestimates. Observed TCR beta diversity per million T cells fell roughly linearly with age, and a significant reduction was already apparent by age about 36. The percentage of naive T cells measured by flow cytometry correlated strongly with observed TCR beta diversity.

The 40 or so donors, aged about 6 to 95 years, were systemically healthy Caucasian individuals from Russia. Each donor gave ten milliliters of peripheral blood, collected into EDTA-treated Vacutainer tubes. Ficoll-Paque density-gradient centrifugation was used to isolate PBMCs, with at least 6.5 million per sample. Trizol reagent was used to extract total RNA from the PBMCs, yielding at least 6 micrograms per sample. The percentages of naive CD45RAhigh/CD27high T cells were determined by flow cytometry on a PBMC aliquot from every donor. For this chain, trimming is 3 bases at the V end and 7 bases at the J end, and the number of junction bases without a gene match is 13. Taken from cysteine to phenylalanine, the CDR3 has 15 residues. The DNA shown is the 45-base CDR3, in frame from base 1. The germline V gene (reference sequence) gives CDR1 as DFQATT and CDR2 as SNEGSKA.

The V and J genes are TRBV20-1 and TRBJ2-7; the central 9 bases match TRBD2. What was sequenced was blood. This clonotype was obtained from a man aged 60 to 75 in good health. The nucleotide sequence is TGCAGTGCTAGCCGACCGGGACTAGCCCACAATGAGCAGTACTTC. This codes for CSASRPGLAHNEQYF.